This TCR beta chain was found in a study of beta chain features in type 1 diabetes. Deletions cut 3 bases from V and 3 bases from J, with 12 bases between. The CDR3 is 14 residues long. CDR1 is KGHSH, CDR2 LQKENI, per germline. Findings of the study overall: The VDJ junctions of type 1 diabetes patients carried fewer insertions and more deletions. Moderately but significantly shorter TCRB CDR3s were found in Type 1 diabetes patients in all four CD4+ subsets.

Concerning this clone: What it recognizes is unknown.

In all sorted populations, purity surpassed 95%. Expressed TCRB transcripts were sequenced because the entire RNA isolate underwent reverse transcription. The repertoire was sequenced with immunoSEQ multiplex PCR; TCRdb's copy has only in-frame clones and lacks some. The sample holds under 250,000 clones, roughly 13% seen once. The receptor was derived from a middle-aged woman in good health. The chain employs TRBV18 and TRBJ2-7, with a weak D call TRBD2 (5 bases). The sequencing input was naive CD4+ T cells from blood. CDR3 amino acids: CASSPRAGVYEQYF. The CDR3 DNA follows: TGTGCCAGCTCACCGAGGGCCGGGGTCTACGAGCAGTACTTC.